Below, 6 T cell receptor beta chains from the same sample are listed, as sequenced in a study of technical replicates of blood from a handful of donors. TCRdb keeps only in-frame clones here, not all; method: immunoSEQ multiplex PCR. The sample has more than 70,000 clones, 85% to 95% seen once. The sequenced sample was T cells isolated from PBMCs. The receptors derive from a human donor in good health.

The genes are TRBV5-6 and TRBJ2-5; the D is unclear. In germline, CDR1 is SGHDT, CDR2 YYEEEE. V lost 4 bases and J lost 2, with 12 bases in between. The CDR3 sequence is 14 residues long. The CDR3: CASSRRLDQETQYF. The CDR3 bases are TGTGCCAGCAGCCGACGGCTAGATCAAGAGACCCAGTACTTC.

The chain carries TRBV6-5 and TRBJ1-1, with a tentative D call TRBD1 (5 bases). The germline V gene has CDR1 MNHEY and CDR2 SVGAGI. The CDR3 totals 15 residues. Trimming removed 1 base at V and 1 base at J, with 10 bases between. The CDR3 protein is CASSYFGGGNTEAFF. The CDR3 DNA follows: TGTGCCAGCAGTTACTTTGGCGGGGGGAACACTGAAGCTTTCTTT.

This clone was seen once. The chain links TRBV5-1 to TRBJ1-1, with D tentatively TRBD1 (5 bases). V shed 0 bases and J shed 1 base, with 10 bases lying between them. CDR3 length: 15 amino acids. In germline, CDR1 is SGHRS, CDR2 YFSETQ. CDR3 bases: TGCGCCAGCAGCTTGGGGGGGGTCAAGAACACTGAAGCTTTCTTT. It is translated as CASSLGGVKNTEAFF.

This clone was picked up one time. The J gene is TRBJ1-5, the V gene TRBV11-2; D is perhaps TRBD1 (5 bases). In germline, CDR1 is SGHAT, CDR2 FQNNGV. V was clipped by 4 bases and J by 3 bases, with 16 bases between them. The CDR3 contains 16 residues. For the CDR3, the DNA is TGTGCCAGCAGCTCTTACTCTGACAGCTTCAATCAGCCCCAGCATTTT. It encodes CASSSYSDSFNQPQHF.

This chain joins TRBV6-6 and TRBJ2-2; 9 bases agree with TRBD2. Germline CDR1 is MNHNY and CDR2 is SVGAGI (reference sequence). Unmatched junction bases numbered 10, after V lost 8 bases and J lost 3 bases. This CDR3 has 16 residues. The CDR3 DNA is TGTGCCAGCTCCCGGCGGGAGGGCCTTTACACCGGGGAGCTGTTTTTT. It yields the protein CASSRREGLYTGELFF.

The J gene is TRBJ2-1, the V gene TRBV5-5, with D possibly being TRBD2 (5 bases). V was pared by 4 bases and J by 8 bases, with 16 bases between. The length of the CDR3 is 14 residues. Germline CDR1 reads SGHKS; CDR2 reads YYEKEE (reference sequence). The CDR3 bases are TGTGCCAGCAGCCTCCGAGGGAGCCAACATGAGCAGTTCTTC. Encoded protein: CASSLRGSQHEQFF.